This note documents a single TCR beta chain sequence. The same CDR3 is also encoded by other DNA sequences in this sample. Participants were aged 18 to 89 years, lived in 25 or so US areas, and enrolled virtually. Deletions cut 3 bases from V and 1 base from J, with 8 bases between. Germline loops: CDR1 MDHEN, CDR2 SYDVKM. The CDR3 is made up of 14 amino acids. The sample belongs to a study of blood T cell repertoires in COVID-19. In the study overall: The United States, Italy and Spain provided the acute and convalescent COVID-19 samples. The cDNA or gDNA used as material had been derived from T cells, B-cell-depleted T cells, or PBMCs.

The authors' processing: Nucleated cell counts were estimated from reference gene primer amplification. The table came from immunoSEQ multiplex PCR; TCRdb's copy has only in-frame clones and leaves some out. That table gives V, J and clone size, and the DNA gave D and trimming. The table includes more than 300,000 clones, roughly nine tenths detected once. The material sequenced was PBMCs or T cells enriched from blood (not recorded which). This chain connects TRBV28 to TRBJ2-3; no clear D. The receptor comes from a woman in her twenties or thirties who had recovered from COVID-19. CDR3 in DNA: TGTGCCAGCAGTTTCCTCCAGGGCACAGATACGCAGTATTTT. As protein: CASSFLQGTDTQYF.